What follows are 9 T cell receptor beta chains derived from one specimen sequenced in a study of T cells in pancreatic ductal adenocarcinoma. Selected pancreatic ductal adenocarcinoma patients had undergone surgery without neoadjuvant therapy. Libraries were prepared by immunoSEQ multiplex PCR; TCRdb keeps only in-frame clonotypes and omits some of them. This table has around 94,000 clones, about 95% appearing once. Sequenced input: PBMCs. These receptors came from a human donor with pancreatic ductal adenocarcinoma.

This sequence joins TRBV4-2 and TRBJ2-7; 10 bases fit TRBD2. The CDR3 contains 16 residues. The V gene's germline CDR1 is LGHNA and CDR2 YNFKEQ. V was clipped by 1 base and J by 4 bases; unmatched bases: 7. The CDR3: CASSQGLAGDWYEQYF. As DNA, the CDR3 is TGTGCCAGCAGCCAAGGGCTAGCGGGAGATTGGTACGAGCAGTACTTC.

The genes are TRBV6-4 and TRBJ2-2, with D tentatively TRBD1 (8 bases). Germline-derived CDR1 and CDR2 are MRHNA and SNTAGT. The CDR3 runs 15 residues. V was clipped by 5 bases and J by 3 bases, with 13 bases between them. DNA for the CDR3: TGTGCCAGCAGTTCACAGGGGGGGCACACCGGGGAGCTGTTTTTT. It encodes CASSSQGGHTGELFF.

The chain is built from TRBV6-5 and TRBJ1-1, with unresolved D. Trimming stripped 2 bases from V and 5 bases from J, with 9 bases between. The CDR3 runs to 13 residues. Germline values: CDR1 MNHEY, CDR2 SVGAGI. The CDR3 DNA is TGTGCCAGCAGTTACACCCGGAGGACTGAAGCTTTCTTT. This encodes CASSYTRRTEAFF.

The genes are TRBV11-2 and TRBJ2-5; D remains unclear. The CDR3 contains 12 residues. From germline, CDR1 is SGHAT and CDR2 FQNNGV. Trimming removed 5 bases from V and 0 bases from J, with 4 bases in between. This CDR3 is CASSANQETQYF. DNA of the CDR3: TGTGCCAGCAGCGCGAACCAAGAGACCCAGTACTTC. Based on the CDR3 plus reference TRBV11-2 and TRBJ2-5, the full variable domain is EAGVAQSPRYKIIEKRQSVAFWCNPISGHATLYWYQQILGQGPKLLIQFQNNGVVDDSQLPKDRFSAERLKGVDSTLKIQPAKLEDSAVYLCASSANQETQYFGPGTRLLVL.

This clone was observed a handful of times. The chain is built from TRBV29-1 and TRBJ1-2; no definite D call. Germline assignment: CDR1 SQVTM and CDR2 ANQGSEA. Trimming stripped 5 bases from V and 4 bases from J, with 8 bases between. CDR3 size: 11 residues. In nucleotides, the CDR3 is TGCAGCGTTCCCGGGGTCTATGGCTACACCTTC. The encoded protein is CSVPGVYGYTF.

This clone was recorded once. The chain links TRBV9 to TRBJ2-7, with D maybe TRBD2 (5 bases). Germline CDR1 SGDLS, CDR2 YYNGEE. V shed 0 bases and J shed 0 bases, with 7 bases lying between them. The CDR3 totals 14 residues. The CDR3 DNA sequence: TGTGCCAGCAGCGTAGGAGAGGGCTCCTACGAGCAGTACTTC. It is translated as CASSVGEGSYEQYF.

This rearrangement joins TRBV18 to TRBJ2-7; tentatively, D is TRBD2 (5 bases). This CDR3 region has 13 residues. The V gene lost 3 bases and the J gene lost 3 bases, with 9 bases spanning the gap. Germline V CDR1 and CDR2: KGHSH, LQKENI. The CDR3 region has the DNA TGTGCCAGCTCACCCTGGACTCTCTACGAGCAGTACTTC. Amino acids: CASSPWTLYEQYF.

CDR3 nucleotide sequence: TGTGCCAGCAGCGTAGAAGTGGAGCGGGCGCAGTTCTTC. As protein: CASSVEVERAQFF. The genes are TRBV9 and TRBJ2-1; D is possibly TRBD2 (6 bases). Between the trimmed V and J ends, which lost 0 bases and 12 bases, there was a span of 13 bases. Germline lookup yields CDR1 SGDLS and CDR2 YYNGEE. This CDR3 is 13 amino acids long.

CDR3 bases: TGCAGTGCGAAGACAGGGAATGGCTACACCTTC. It translates to CSAKTGNGYTF. V usage is TRBV20-1 and J usage is TRBJ1-2, with 7 bases aligning to TRBD1. CDR1 and CDR2 (germline): DFQATT, SNEGSKA (reference sequence). J was trimmed by 6 bases and V by 6 bases; bases with no gene match: 4. This CDR3 contains 11 residues.